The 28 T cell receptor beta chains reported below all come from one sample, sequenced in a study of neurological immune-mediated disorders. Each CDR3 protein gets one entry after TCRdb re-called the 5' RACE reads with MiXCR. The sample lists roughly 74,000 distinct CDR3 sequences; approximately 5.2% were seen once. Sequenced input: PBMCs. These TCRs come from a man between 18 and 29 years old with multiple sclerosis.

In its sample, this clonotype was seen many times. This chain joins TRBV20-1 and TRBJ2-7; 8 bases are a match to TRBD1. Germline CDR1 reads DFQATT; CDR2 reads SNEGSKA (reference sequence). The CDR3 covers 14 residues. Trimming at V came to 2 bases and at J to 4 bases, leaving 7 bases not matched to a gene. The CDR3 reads CSARMRTGLYEQYF. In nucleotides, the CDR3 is TGCAGTGCTAGAATGAGGACAGGGTTGTACGAGCAGTACTTC.

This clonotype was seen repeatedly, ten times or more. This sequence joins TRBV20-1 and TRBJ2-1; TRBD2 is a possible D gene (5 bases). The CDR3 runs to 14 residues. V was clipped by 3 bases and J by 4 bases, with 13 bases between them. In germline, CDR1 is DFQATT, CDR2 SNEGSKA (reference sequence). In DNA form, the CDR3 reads TGCAGTGCTAGTCGCAGCGGAGCTTACAATGAGCAGTTCTTC. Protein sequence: CSASRSGAYNEQFF.

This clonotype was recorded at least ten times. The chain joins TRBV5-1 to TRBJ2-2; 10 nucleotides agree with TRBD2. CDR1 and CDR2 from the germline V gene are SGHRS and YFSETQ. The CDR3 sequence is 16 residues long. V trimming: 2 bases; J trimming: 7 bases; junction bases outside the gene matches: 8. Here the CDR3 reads CASSFRLAGASGELFF. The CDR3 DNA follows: TGCGCCAGCAGCTTCAGGCTAGCGGGAGCTAGCGGGGAGCTGTTTTTT. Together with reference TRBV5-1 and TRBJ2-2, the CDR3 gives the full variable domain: KAGVTQTPRYLIKTRGQQVTLSCSPISGHRSVSWYQQTPGQGLQFLFEYFSETQRNKGNFPGRFSGRQFSNSRSEMNVSTLELGDSALYLCASSFRLAGASGELFFGEGSRLTVL.

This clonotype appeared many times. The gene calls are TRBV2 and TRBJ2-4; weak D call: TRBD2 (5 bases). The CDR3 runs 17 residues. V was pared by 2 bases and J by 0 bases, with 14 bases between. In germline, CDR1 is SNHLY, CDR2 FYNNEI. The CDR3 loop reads CASSESLRAGAKNIQYF. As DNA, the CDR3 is TGTGCCAGCAGTGAATCCCTTCGGGCGGGAGCCAAAAACATTCAGTACTTC.

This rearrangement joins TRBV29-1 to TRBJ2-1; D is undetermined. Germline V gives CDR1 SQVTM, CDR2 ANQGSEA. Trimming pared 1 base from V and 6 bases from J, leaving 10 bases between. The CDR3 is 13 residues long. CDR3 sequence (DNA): TGCAGCGTTGAAGGCACATGGGGCAATGAGCAGTTCTTC. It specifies CSVEGTWGNEQFF.

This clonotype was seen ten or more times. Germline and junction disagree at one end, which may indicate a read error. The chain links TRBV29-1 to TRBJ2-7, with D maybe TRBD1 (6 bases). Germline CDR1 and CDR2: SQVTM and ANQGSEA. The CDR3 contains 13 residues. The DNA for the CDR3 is TGCAGCGTTAAAGACCAGGGGACCTACGAGCAGTACTTC. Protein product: CSVKDQGTYEQYF.

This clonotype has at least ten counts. The CDR3: CASSSRGTVTGELFF. The CDR3 DNA sequence: TGTGCCAGCAGCTCCCGCGGGACAGTTACCGGGGAGCTGTTTTTT. The chain carries TRBV7-8 and TRBJ2-2, with D possibly being TRBD1 (7 bases). V lost 4 bases and J lost 5, with 14 bases in between. Looked up from germline, CDR1 is SGHVS and CDR2 is FQNEAQ. This CDR3 contains 15 residues. Looking up the rest from reference TRBV7-8 and TRBJ2-2 gives the full variable domain: GAGVSQSPRYKVAKRGQDVALRCDPISGHVSLFWYQQALGQGPEFLTYFQNEAQLDKSGLPSDRFFAERPEGSVSTLKIQRTQQEDSAVYLCASSSRGTVTGELFFGEGSRLTVL.

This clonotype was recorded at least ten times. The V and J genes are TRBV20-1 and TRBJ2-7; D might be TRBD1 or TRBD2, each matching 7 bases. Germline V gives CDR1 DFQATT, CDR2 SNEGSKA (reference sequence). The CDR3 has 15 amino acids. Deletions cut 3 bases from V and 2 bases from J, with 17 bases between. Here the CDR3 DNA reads TGCAGTGCTAGTCCGACAGGGAGGGGCCCCTACGAGCAGTACTTC. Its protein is CSASPTGRGPYEQYF.

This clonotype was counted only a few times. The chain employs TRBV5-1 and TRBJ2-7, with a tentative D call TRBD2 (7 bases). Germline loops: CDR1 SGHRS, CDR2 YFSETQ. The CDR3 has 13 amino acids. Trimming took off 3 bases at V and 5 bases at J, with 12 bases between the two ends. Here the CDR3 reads CASSWRGQNEQYF. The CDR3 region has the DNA TGCGCCAGCAGCTGGCGGGGGCAGAACGAGCAGTACTTC.

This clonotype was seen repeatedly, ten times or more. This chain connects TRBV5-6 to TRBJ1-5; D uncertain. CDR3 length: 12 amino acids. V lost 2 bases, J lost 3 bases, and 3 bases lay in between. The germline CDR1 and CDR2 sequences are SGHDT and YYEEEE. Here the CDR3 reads CASSLYNQPQHF. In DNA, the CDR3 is TGTGCCAGCAGCTTATACAATCAGCCCCAGCATTTT.

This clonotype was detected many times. The CDR3 is CASSQDLIGGELFF. CDR3 in DNA: TGCGCCAGCAGCCAAGATCTCATCGGCGGGGAGCTGTTTTTT. The chain carries TRBV4-3 and TRBJ2-2, with D unresolved. Trimming cost V 0 bases and J 7 bases, with 9 bases left between them. This CDR3 has 14 residues. The germline V gene has CDR1 LGHNA and CDR2 YSLEER.

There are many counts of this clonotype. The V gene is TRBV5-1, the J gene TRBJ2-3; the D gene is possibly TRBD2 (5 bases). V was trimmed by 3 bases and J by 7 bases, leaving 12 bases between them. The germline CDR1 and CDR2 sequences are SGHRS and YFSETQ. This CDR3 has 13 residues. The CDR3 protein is CASSSASSNTQYF. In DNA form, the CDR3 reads TGCGCCAGCAGCTCCGCTAGCTCCAATACGCAGTATTTT.

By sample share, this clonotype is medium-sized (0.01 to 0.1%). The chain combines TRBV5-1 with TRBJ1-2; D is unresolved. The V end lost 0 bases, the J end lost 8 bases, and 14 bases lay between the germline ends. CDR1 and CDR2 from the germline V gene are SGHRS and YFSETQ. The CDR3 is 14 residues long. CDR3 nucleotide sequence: TGCGCCAGCAGCTTGGATGTAGGAGGAAGCGGCTACACCTTC. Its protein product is CASSLDVGGSGYTF.

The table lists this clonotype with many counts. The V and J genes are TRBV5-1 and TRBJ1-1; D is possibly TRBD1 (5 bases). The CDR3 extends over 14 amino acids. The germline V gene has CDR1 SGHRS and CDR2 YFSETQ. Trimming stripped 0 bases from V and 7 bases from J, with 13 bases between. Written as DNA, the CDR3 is TGCGCCAGCAGCTTGGGGGGGGTGCCGGGTGAAGCTTTCTTT. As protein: CASSLGGVPGEAFF. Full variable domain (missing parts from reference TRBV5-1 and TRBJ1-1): KAGVTQTPRYLIKTRGQQVTLSCSPISGHRSVSWYQQTPGQGLQFLFEYFSETQRNKGNFPGRFSGRQFSNSRSEMNVSTLELGDSALYLCASSLGGVPGEAFFGQGTRLTVV.

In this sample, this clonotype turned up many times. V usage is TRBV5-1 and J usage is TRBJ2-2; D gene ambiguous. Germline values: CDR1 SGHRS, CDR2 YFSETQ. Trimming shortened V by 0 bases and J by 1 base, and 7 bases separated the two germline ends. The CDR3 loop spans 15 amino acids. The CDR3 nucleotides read TGCGCCAGCAGCTTGGGCGGTGTGAACACCGGGGAGCTGTTTTTT. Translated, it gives CASSLGGVNTGELFF.

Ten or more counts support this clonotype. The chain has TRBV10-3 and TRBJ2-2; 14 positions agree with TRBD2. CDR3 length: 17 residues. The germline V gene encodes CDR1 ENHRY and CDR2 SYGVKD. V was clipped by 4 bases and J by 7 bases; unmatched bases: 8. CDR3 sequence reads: CAISVGTSGRYVGELFF. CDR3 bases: TGTGCCATCAGTGTCGGGACTAGCGGGAGATATGTCGGGGAGCTGTTTTTT.

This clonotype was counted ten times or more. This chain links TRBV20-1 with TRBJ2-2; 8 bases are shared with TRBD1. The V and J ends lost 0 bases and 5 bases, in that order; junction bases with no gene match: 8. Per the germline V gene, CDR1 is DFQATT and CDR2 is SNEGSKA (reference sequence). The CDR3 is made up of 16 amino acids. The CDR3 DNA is TGCAGTGCTAGAGATCATCGACAGGGGAGAACCGGGGAGCTGTTTTTT. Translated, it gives CSARDHRQGRTGELFF.

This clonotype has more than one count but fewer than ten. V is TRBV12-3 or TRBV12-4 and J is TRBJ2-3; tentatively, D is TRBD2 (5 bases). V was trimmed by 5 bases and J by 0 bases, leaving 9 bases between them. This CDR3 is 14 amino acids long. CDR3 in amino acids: CASSRAASTDTQYF. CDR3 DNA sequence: TGTGCCAGCAGTAGAGCGGCTAGCACAGATACGCAGTATTTT.

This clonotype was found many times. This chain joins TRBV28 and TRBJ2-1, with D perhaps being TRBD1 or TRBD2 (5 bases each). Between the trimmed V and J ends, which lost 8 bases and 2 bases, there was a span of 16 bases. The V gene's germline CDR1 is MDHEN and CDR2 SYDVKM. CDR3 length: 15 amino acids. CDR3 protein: CASSRNGATYNEQFF. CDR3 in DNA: TGTGCCAGCTCCCGTAACGGGGCGACCTACAATGAGCAGTTCTTC.

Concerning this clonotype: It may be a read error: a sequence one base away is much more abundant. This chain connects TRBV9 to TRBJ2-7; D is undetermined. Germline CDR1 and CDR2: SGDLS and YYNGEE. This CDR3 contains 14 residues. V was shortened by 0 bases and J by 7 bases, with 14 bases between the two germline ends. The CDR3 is CASSVVPSSQEQYF. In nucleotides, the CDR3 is TGTGCCAGCAGCGTAGTCCCCAGCTCCCAAGAGCAGTACTTC. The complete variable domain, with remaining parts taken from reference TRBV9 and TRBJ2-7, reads DSGVTQTPKHLITATGQRVTLRCSPRSGDLSVYWYQQSLDQGLQFLIQYYNGEERAKGNILERFSAQQFPDLHSELNLSSLELGDSALYFCASSVVPSSQEQYFGPGTRLTVT.

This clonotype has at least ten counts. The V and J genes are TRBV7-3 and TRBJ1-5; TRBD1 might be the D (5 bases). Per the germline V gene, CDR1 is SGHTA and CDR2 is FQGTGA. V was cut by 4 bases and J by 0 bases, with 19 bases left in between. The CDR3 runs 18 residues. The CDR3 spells CASSSVGLGLLSNQPQHF. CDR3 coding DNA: TGTGCCAGCAGCTCCGTAGGGTTGGGACTACTTAGCAATCAGCCCCAGCATTTT.

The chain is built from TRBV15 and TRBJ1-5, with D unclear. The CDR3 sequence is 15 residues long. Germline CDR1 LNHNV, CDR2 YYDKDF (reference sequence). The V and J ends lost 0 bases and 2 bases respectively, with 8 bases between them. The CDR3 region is CATSRDRAGNQPQHF. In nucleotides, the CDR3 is TGTGCCACCAGCAGAGATCGGGCAGGCAATCAGCCCCAGCATTTT.

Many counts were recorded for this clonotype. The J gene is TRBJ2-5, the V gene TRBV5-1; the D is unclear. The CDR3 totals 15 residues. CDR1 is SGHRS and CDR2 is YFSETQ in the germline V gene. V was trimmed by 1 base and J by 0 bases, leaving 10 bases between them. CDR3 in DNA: TGCGCCAGCAGCTTGAATGACCGTAACCAAGAGACCCAGTACTTC. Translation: CASSLNDRNQETQYF. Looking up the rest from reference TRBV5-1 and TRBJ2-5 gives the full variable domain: KAGVTQTPRYLIKTRGQQVTLSCSPISGHRSVSWYQQTPGQGLQFLFEYFSETQRNKGNFPGRFSGRQFSNSRSEMNVSTLELGDSALYLCASSLNDRNQETQYFGPGTRLLVL.

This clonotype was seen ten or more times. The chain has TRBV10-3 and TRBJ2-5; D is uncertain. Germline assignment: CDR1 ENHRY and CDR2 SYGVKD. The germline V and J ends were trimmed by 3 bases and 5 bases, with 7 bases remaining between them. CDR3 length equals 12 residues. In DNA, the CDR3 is TGTGCCATCAGTGAAACTCGGGAGACCCAGTACTTC. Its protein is CAISETRETQYF.

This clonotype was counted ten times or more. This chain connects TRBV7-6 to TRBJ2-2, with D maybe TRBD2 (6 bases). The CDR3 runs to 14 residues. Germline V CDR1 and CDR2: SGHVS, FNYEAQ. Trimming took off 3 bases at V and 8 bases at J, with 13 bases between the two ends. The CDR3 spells CASSFNGGKGELFF. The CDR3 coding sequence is TGTGCCAGCAGCTTCAACGGGGGTAAAGGGGAGCTGTTTTTT.

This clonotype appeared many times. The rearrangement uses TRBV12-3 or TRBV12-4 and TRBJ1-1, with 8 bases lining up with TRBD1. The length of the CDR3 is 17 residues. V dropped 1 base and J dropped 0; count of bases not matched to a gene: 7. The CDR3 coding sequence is TGTGCCAGCAGTTTAGGGAAGCGACAGGGGATGAACACTGAAGCTTTCTTT. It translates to CASSLGKRQGMNTEAFF.

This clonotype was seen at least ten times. DNA for the CDR3: TGCAGTGCTAGGGGGACAGGGGTTACTGAAGCTTTCTTT. Its translation: CSARGTGVTEAFF. This rearrangement joins TRBV20-1 to TRBJ1-1; TRBD1 matches at 10 bases. The CDR3 is made up of 13 amino acids. The germline V gene encodes CDR1 DFQATT and CDR2 SNEGSKA (reference sequence). After removal of 3 bases from V and 5 bases from J, the junction contained 3 bases not matched to a gene.

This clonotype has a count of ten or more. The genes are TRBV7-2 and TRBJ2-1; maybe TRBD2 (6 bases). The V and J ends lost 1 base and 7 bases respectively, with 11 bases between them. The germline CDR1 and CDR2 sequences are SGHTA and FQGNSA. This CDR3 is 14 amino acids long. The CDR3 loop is CASSLELAPNEQFF. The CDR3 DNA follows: TGTGCCAGCAGCTTAGAACTAGCTCCGAATGAGCAGTTCTTC. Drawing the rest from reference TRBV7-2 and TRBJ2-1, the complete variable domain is GAGVSQSPSNKVTEKGKDVELRCDPISGHTALYWYRQSLGQGLEFLIYFQGNSAPDKSGLPSDRFSAERTGGSVSTLTIQRTQQEDSAVYLCASSLELAPNEQFFGPGTRLTVL.